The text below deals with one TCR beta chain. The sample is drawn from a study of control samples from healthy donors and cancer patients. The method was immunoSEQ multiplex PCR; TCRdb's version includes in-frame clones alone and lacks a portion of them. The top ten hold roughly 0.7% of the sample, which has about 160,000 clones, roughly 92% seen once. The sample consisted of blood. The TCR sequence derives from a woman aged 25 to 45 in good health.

This CDR3 reads CASSPSRATRTDTQYF. In DNA, the CDR3 is TGTGCCAGTAGTCCAAGTAGGGCTACGAGAACAGATACGCAGTATTTT. This rearrangement joins TRBV19 to TRBJ2-3; D remains ambiguous. V shed 5 bases and J shed 3 bases, with 18 bases lying between them. Germline values: CDR1 LNHDA, CDR2 SQIVND (reference sequence). This CDR3 region has 16 residues.